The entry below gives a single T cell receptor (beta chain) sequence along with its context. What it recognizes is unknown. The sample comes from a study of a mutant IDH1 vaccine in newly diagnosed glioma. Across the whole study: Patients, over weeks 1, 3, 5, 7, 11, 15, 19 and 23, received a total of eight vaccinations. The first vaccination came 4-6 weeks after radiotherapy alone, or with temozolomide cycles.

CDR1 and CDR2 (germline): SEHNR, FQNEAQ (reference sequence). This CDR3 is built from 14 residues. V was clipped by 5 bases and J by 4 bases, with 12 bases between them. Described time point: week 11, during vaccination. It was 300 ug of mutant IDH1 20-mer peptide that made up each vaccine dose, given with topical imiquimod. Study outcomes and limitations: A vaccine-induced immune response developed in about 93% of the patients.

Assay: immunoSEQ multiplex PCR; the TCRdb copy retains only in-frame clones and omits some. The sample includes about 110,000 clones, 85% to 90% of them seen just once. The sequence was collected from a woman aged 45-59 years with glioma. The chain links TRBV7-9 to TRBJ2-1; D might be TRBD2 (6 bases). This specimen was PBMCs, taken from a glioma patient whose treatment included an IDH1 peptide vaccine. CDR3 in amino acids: CASSLSGGYNEQFF. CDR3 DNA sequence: TGTGCCAGCAGCCTTAGCGGAGGGTACAATGAGCAGTTCTTC.